This T cell receptor (beta chain) was found in a study of blood T cell repertoires in COVID-19. Study details: In each case, the material was cDNA or gDNA derived from T cells, B-cell-depleted T cells, or PBMCs.

Methods used by the authors: Amplified reference gene primers provided the basis for estimating nucleated cell counts. The repertoire was sequenced with immunoSEQ multiplex PCR; TCRdb's copy has only in-frame clones and lacks some. V, J and clone size are those of that table, while D and trimming were read from the DNA. In the table there are just over 250,000 clones, more than 90% of which are singletons. Seattle's cohort entered during active infection and was followed longitudinally. The source material was peripheral blood. This receptor was obtained from a person aged 18 to 30 with COVID-19, enrolled during active disease.

CDR3 bases: TGTGCCAGTAGTATTCGGCCTAGCGGGACCCCCCAGGGAGAGACCCAGTACTTC. Encoded protein: CASSIRPSGTPQGETQYF. The chain is built from TRBV19 and TRBJ2-5, with 9 nucleotides matching TRBD2. The CDR3 has 18 residues. Germline assignment: CDR1 LNHDA and CDR2 SQIVND (reference sequence). With V trimmed by 3 bases and J by 4 bases, 15 bases remained unmatched.